One and the same sample provided the 12 T cell receptor beta chains below, sequenced in a study of cytomegalovirus exposure and HLA in healthy donors. The PCR made use of 60 Vbeta and 13 Jbeta primers. This table comes from immunoSEQ multiplex PCR, and its TCRdb copy is limited to in-frame clones, with some not included. This table holds hundreds of thousands of clones, under 80% found once. Sequencing was done on a sample of PBMCs. These receptors were obtained from a female donor in good health and CMV-seronegative.

The CDR3 region is CASSFFYVWTGQGQDYGYTF. As DNA, the CDR3 is TGTGCCAGCAGCTTTTTCTACGTCTGGACAGGCCAGGGGCAGGACTATGGCTACACCTTC. The V gene is TRBV7-8, the J gene TRBJ1-2; 7 bases match TRBD1. The V and J ends lost 3 bases and 3 bases, in that order; junction bases with no gene match: 22. The CDR3 consists of 20 residues. The V gene's germline CDR1 is SGHVS and CDR2 FQNEAQ.

The chain uses TRBV7-3 and TRBJ2-3; 9 bases align to TRBD1. The junction had 13 bases not matched to a gene; V was cut back by 5 bases and J by 4 bases. Germline lookup yields CDR1 SGHTA and CDR2 FQGTGA. This CDR3 comprises 17 residues. CDR3 bases: TGTGCCAGCAGCACTTCTTTCGTGACAGGGGGGCCAGATACGCAGTATTTT. It yields the protein CASSTSFVTGGPDTQYF.

This chain joins TRBV29-1 and TRBJ1-1, with a possible D match to TRBD1 (5 bases). Between the trimmed V and J ends, which lost 7 bases and 0 bases, there was a span of 12 bases. CDR3 size: 13 residues. Germline CDR1 and CDR2: SQVTM and ANQGSEA. The chain's CDR3 is CSAVDSMNTEAFF. The CDR3 nucleotides are TGCAGCGCTGTCGACAGTATGAACACTGAAGCTTTCTTT.

This chain joins TRBV2 and TRBJ1-3, with a tentative D call TRBD1 (5 bases). V lost 4 bases and J lost 2, with 12 bases in between. CDR3 length equals 15 residues. CDR1 and CDR2 (germline): SNHLY, FYNNEI. The CDR3 reads CASSGTWGAGNTIYF. The CDR3 nucleotides are TGTGCCAGCAGTGGTACTTGGGGGGCTGGAAACACCATATATTTT.

This chain links TRBV19 with TRBJ1-5, with D possibly matching TRBD1 (5 bases). The V end lost 9 bases, the J end lost 6 bases, and 18 bases lay between the germline ends. CDR3 size: 14 residues. Germline lookup yields CDR1 LNHDA and CDR2 SQIVND (reference sequence). CDR3 in amino acids: CASGWGDFGQPQHF. The CDR3 nucleotides read TGTGCCAGCGGGTGGGGGGATTTTGGTCAGCCCCAGCATTTT.

This chain links TRBV5-1 with TRBJ2-3, with TRBD1 identical over 9 bases. V trimming: 0 bases; J trimming: 1 base; junction bases outside the gene matches: 6. The germline V gene has CDR1 SGHRS and CDR2 YFSETQ. CDR3 size: 17 residues. CDR3 sequence reads: CASSLVGTGLGTDTQYF. The CDR3 DNA follows: TGCGCCAGCAGCTTGGTGGGGACAGGGTTGGGCACAGATACGCAGTATTTT.

The chain employs TRBV19 and TRBJ1-1, with D unresolved. V dropped 2 bases and J dropped 7 bases, with 11 bases sitting between them. This CDR3 spans 13 amino acids. CDR1 LNHDA and CDR2 SQIVND come from the germline V gene (reference sequence). Here the CDR3 reads CASSIFGRREAFF. In DNA, the CDR3 is TGTGCCAGTAGTATATTCGGCAGGCGTGAAGCTTTCTTT.

This sequence joins TRBV28 and TRBJ2-3; 11 bases align to TRBD2. Looked up from germline, CDR1 is MDHEN and CDR2 is SYDVKM. The CDR3 covers 14 residues. V shed 9 bases and J 6 bases; nucleotides not matched to a gene: 8. CDR3 residues: CASVAGGPGDTQYF. In DNA, the CDR3 is TGTGCCAGTGTAGCGGGAGGGCCCGGTGATACGCAGTATTTT.

This chain connects TRBV5-1 to TRBJ2-1, with 8 bases matching TRBD2. CDR1 is SGHRS and CDR2 is YFSETQ in the germline V gene. The CDR3 is made up of 15 amino acids. J gave up 5 bases and V 2 bases, and 6 bases lay outside the gene matches. CDR3 sequence: CASSFQGSGNNEQFF. The CDR3 DNA is TGCGCCAGCAGCTTTCAAGGTAGCGGGAACAATGAGCAGTTCTTC. Looking up the rest from reference TRBV5-1 and TRBJ2-1 gives the full variable domain: KAGVTQTPRYLIKTRGQQVTLSCSPISGHRSVSWYQQTPGQGLQFLFEYFSETQRNKGNFPGRFSGRQFSNSRSEMNVSTLELGDSALYLCASSFQGSGNNEQFFGPGTRLTVL.

The rearrangement joins TRBV2 to TRBJ2-2; TRBD1 might be the D (6 bases). This CDR3 has 15 amino acids. V was clipped by 5 bases and J by 1 base, with 11 bases between them. Germline values: CDR1 SNHLY, CDR2 FYNNEI. Here the CDR3 DNA reads TGTGCCAGCAGTAATGGACAGCTGAACACCGGGGAGCTGTTTTTT. Its protein product is CASSNGQLNTGELFF.

V and J are TRBV28 and TRBJ2-1; 7 bases line up with TRBD1. CDR3 length: 15 residues. The V gene's germline CDR1 is MDHEN and CDR2 SYDVKM. V trimming: 4 bases; J trimming: 6 bases; junction bases outside the gene matches: 9. The CDR3: CASSSTGSNFNEQFF. CDR3 coding DNA: TGTGCCAGCAGTTCGACAGGGAGTAACTTCAATGAGCAGTTCTTC.

The chain joins TRBV4-1 to TRBJ2-1; 13 positions agree with TRBD2. CDR3 length: 19 residues. V lost 4 bases and J lost 6; bases outside the gene matches: 15. The germline V gene has CDR1 MGHRA and CDR2 YSYEKL. CDR3 in amino acids: CASSLLPGLAGPFPNEQFF. Here the CDR3 DNA reads TGCGCCAGCAGCCTACTTCCGGGACTAGCGGGGCCCTTCCCCAATGAGCAGTTCTTC.